The clone carrying this T cell receptor (beta chain) was observed a few times. J lost 4 bases, V lost 2 bases, and 1 base had no gene match. The CDR3 is made up of 15 amino acids. The V gene's germline CDR1 is MGHRA and CDR2 YSYEKL. Responders (approximately 200,000, CFSE-labeled) met approximately 200,000 stimulators that were irradiated and violet-dye-labeled. CFSE-low proliferating responders, CD3+CD4+ and CD3+CD8+, were sorted post-reaction. Clones were sequenced by immunoSEQ multiplex PCR, and TCRdb holds only the in-frame ones, with some missing. This sample has 8,000 to 13,000 clones; just over 30% occur once, and the top ten carry about 5.8%. The data derive from a study of graft-versus-host responses after intestinal transplantation. Study-wide background: Every recipient had anti-thymocyte globulin induction and approximately 3 years of tacrolimus plus steroids.

The material sequenced was alloreactive CD4+ T cells from a mixed lymphocyte reaction culture, taken before transplantation. The subset denotes: CFSE-low proliferating T cells sorted from roughly six-day pre-transplant mixed lymphocyte reaction (GvH or HvG direction). This receptor was obtained from a human patient who was an organ donor for intestinal transplantation. The chain uses TRBV4-1 and TRBJ2-1; the match to TRBD2 covers 11 bases. The CDR3, as DNA: TGCGCCAGCAGCCAACTAGCGGGGGGTTACAATGAGCAGTTCTTC. Protein product: CASSQLAGGYNEQFF.